A selection of T cell receptor beta chains follows, all from one sample in a study of T cells in Graves' hyperthyroidism and ophthalmopathy. TCRdb used MiXCR to reprocess the multiplex PCR reads, holding one entry per CDR3 protein. In the table there are approximately 48,000 distinct CDR3 sequences, around 45% of which are singletons. The sample consisted of peripheral blood or thyroid tissue (not recorded which). Source of these receptors: a woman in her forties or fifties with Graves' hyperthyroidism. The CDR3 runs from the conserved cysteine through the conserved F or W. Fields, in order: CDR3 length, J gene, D gene, V gene, clone size, CDR3 protein, CDR3 DNA. A D gene is named only where the DNA matches it firmly. The size field is filled for only some rows; it gives once, few, many or a size class.

length: 12; J: TRBJ1-2; D: -; V: TRBV28; size: many; CDR3: CASSDEGNGYTF; DNA: TGTGCCAGCAGCGACGAGGGAAATGGCTACACCTTC
length: 12; J: TRBJ2-7; D: -; V: TRBV10-3; size: -; CDR3: CAHSQGSYEQYF; DNA: TGTGCCCATTCCCAGGGCTCCTACGAGCAGTACTTC
length: 13; J: TRBJ2-7; D: TRBD1; V: TRBV7-9; size: many; CDR3: CASSPNDRGEQYF; DNA: TGTGCCAGCAGCCCCAACGACAGGGGCGAGCAGTACTTC
length: 15; J: TRBJ2-5; D: TRBD2; V: TRBV20-1; size: many; CDR3: CSARISGKGTETQYF; DNA: TGCAGTGCTAGGATTAGCGGGAAGGGTACAGAGACCCAGTACTTC
length: 17; J: TRBJ2-7; D: TRBD2; V: TRBV7-8; size: -; CDR3: CASSSPPGTSGVYEQYF; DNA: TGTGCCAGCAGCTCCCCCCCGGGGACTAGCGGGGTCTACGAGCAGTACTTC
length: 8; J: TRBJ2-6; D: -; V: TRBV20-1; size: -; CDR3: CSASGRTF; DNA: TGCAGTGCTAGCGGACGGACTTTC
length: 13; J: TRBJ2-7; D: TRBD2; V: TRBV13; size: many; CDR3: CASSLAGGLEQYF; DNA: TGTGCCAGCAGCTTAGCGGGAGGACTCGAGCAGTACTTC
length: 12; J: TRBJ1-2; D: -; V: TRBV19; size: -; CDR3: CASSGSTGMRTF; DNA: TGTGCCAGTAGTGGGTCTACAGGGATGAGGACCTTC
length: 14; J: TRBJ1-6; D: -; V: TRBV20-1; size: -; CDR3: CSARDVGATSPLHF; DNA: TGCAGTGCTAGAGATGTGGGGGCAACTTCACCCCTCCACTTT
length: 12; J: TRBJ2-7; D: TRBD1; V: TRBV2; size: many; CDR3: CASTGDSYEQYF; DNA: TGTGCCAGCACCGGGGACAGCTACGAGCAGTACTTC
length: 16; J: TRBJ2-7; D: TRBD2; V: TRBV10-3; size: -; CDR3: CAISTSGRARSYEQYF; DNA: TGTGCCATCTCGACTAGCGGGAGGGCCCGCTCCTACGAGCAGTACTTC
length: 13; J: TRBJ2-7; D: TRBD1; V: TRBV9; size: -; CDR3: CASRGTGGNEQYF; DNA: TGTGCCAGCAGGGGGACAGGGGGTAACGAGCAGTACTTC
length: 15; J: TRBJ2-7; D: TRBD2; V: TRBV7-6; size: medium-sized; CDR3: CASSVGGLAGHEQYF; DNA: TGTGCCAGCAGCGTAGGAGGACTAGCGGGACACGAGCAGTACTTC
length: 12; J: TRBJ2-7; D: -; V: TRBV5-5; size: -; CDR3: CASSKRDREQHF; DNA: TGTGCCAGCAGCAAGAGGGACCGCGAGCAGCACTTC
length: 13; J: TRBJ2-7; D: TRBD1; V: TRBV29-1; size: -; CDR3: CSAGDRGNYEQYF; DNA: TGCAGCGCTGGTGACAGGGGGAACTACGAGCAGTACTTC
length: 15; J: TRBJ1-3; D: -; V: TRBV7-8; size: many; CDR3: CASSLGEGGGDTIYF; DNA: TGTGCCAGCAGCTTAGGGGAAGGCGGGGGAGACACCATATATTTT
length: 16; J: TRBJ2-1; D: TRBD1; V: TRBV5-4; size: -; CDR3: CASSQDGYRGFNEQFF; DNA: TGTGCCAGCAGTCAAGATGGGTACAGGGGGTTCAATGAGCAGTTCTTC
length: 15; J: TRBJ1-5; D: -; V: TRBV15; size: -; CDR3: CATSRAPDSNQPQHF; DNA: TGTGCCACCAGCAGAGCCCCGGACAGCAATCAGCCCCAGCATTTT